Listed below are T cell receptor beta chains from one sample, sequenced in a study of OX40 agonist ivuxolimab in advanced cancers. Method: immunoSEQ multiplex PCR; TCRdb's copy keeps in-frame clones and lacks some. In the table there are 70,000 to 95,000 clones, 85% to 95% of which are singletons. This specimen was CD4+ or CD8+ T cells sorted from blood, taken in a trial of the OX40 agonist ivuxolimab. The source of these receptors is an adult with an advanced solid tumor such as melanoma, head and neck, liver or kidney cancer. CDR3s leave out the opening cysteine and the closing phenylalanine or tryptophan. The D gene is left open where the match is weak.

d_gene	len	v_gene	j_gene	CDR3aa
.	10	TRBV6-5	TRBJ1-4	ASSSGVEKLF
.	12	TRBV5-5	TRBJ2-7	ASSPQTRTYEQY
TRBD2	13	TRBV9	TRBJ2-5	ASSVEGLARETQY
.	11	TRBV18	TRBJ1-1	ASSPKLGREAF
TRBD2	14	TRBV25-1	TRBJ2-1	ASSVTSGRAWGEQF
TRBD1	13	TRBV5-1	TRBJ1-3	ASSPILGQGNTIY
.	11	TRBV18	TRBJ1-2	ASSPGPNYGYT
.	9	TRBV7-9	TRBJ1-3	ASSLGNTIY
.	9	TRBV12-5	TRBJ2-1	ASGFGLEQF
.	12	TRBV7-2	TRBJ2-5	ASSLESRGETQY
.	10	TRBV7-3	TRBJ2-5	AIKRWIETQY
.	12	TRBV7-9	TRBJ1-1	ASSFSSMNTEAF
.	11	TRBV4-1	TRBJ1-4	ASSIRPGEKLF
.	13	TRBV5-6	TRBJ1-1	TSSLVRGAITEAF
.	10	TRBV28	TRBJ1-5	ASKRGGQPQH
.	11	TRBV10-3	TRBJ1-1	AISERDNTEAF
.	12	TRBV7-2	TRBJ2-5	ASSFKGRGETQY
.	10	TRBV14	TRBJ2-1	ASSQARNEQF
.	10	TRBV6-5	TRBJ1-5	ASSYLSQPQH
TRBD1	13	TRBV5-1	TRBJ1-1	ASSPWTGLNSEAF
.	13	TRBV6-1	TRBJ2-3	ASSEHQSITDTQY
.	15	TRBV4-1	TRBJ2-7	ASSQEFSRLSSYEQY
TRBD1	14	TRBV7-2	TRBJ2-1	ASSPLRTGGAFEQF
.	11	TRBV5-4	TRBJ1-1	ASSLPANTEAF
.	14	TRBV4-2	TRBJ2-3	ASSPMVRGGPDTQY
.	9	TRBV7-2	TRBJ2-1	ASSRVVEQF
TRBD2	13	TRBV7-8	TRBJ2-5	ASSRVLADQETQY
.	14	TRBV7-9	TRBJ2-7	ASSRNTGLSSYEQY
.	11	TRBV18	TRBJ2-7	ASSPIGSSEQY